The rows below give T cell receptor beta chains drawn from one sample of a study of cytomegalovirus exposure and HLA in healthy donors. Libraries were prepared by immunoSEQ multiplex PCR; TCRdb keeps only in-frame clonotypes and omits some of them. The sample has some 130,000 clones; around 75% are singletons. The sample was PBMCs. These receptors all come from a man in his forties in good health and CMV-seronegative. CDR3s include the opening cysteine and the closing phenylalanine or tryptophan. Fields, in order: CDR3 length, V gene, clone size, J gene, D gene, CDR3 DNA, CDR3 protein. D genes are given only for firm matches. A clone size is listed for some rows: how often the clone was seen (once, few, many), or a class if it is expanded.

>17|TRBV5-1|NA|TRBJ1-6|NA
TGCGCCAGCAGCATGGGGATGGAGGGGACTATTAATTCACCCCTCCACTTT
CASSMGMEGTINSPLHF
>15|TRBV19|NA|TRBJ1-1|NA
TGTGCCAGTAGTATAGTCCCCAGGGGGAACACTGAAGCTTTCTTT
CASSIVPRGNTEAFF
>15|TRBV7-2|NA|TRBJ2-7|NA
TGTGCCAGCAGCTTAACCTACAGTGCAACCTACGAGCAGTACTTC
CASSLTYSATYEQYF
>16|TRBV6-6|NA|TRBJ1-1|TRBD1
TGTGCCAGCGGTCCCGCTCCGGGACAGGGACCCCCTGAAGCTTTCTTT
CASGPAPGQGPPEAFF
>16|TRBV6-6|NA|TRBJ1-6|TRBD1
TGTGCCAGCAGACTAGCTTCCGGGACAGGGTATTCACCCCTCCACTTT
CASRLASGTGYSPLHF
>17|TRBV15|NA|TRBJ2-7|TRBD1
TGTGCCACCAGCAGAGAGAAAACCCTGACAGGGATTGGCGAGCAGTACTTC
CATSREKTLTGIGEQYF
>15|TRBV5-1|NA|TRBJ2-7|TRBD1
TGCGCCAGCAGCTTGGCGCAGGGGGCGGTCTACGAGCAGTACTTC
CASSLAQGAVYEQYF
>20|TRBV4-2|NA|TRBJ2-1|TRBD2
TGTGCCAGCAGCCAAGAAACTAGCGGGGGCTTCAGGCGGACCTACAATGAGCAGTTCTTC
CASSQETSGGFRRTYNEQFF
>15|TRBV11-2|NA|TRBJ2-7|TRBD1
TGTGCCAGCAGCCCCCTGGGACAGAGCTCCTACGAGCAGTACTTC
CASSPLGQSSYEQYF
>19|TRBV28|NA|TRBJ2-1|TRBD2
TGTGCCAGCAGTTCGGGACTGTGGACTAGCGGAACCTCCTACAATGAGCAGTTCTTC
CASSSGLWTSGTSYNEQFF
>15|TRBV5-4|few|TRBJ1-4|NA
TGTGCCAGCAGCCCCGCGGTAACGGTGGGTGAAAAACTGTTTTTT
CASSPAVTVGEKLFF
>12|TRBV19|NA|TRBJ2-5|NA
TGTGCCAGTGGCCCGCCGGGGGAGACCCAGTACTTC
CASGPPGETQYF
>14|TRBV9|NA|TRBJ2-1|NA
TGTGCCAGCAGCGTTTTGGCGGCCCCCAATGAGCAGTTCTTC
CASSVLAAPNEQFF
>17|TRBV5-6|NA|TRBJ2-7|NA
TGTGCCAGCAGCCAACCACTAGACAGGCCCCCTTCCTACGAGCAGTACTTC
CASSQPLDRPPSYEQYF
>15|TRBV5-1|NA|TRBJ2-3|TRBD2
TGCGCCAGCAGGGTCCCGGGGGGAGTGGCAGATACGCAGTATTTT
CASRVPGGVADTQYF
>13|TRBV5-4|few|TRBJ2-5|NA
TGTGCCAGCAGCCTCGGGACAAGAGAGACCCAGTACTTC
CASSLGTRETQYF
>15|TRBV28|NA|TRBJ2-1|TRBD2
TGTGCCAGCAGTAGAGGGGCGGGAGGGAACAATGAGCAGTTCTTC
CASSRGAGGNNEQFF
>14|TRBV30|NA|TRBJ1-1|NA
TGTGCCTGGAGTGTAGGAGGGGAGGGCACTGAAGCTTTCTTT
CAWSVGGEGTEAFF
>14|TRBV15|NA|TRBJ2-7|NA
TGTGCCACCAGCAACCAGGGTCTCCGTGACGAGCAGTACTTC
CATSNQGLRDEQYF
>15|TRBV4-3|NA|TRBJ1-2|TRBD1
TGCGCCAGCAGCCAAGATATCGGGGACAGCTATGGCTACACCTTC
CASSQDIGDSYGYTF
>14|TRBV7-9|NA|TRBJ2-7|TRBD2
TGTGCCAGCAGCGAGACTAGCGGGATTTACGAGCAGTACTTC
CASSETSGIYEQYF
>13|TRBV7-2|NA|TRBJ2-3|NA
TGTGCCAGCAGCTTAGTTCGGGGAGATACGCAGTATTTT
CASSLVRGDTQYF
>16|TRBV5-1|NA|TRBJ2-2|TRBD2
TGCGCCAGCAGCTTCGGGGGGAGGCTTGGCACCGGGGAGCTGTTTTTT
CASSFGGRLGTGELFF
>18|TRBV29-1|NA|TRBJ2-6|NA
TGCAGCGCCTCGGGGGAAAGGAGGGATGGCTCTGGGGCCAACGTCCTGACTTTC
CSASGERRDGSGANVLTF
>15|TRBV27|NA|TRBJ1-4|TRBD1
TGTGCCAGCAGTCCAGGGGGTGGATACGGAGAAAAACTGTTTTTT
CASSPGGGYGEKLFF
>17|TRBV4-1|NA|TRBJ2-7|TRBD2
TGCGCCAGCAGCCCAATACTAGCGGCAAGTAGCTCCTACGAGCAGTACTTC
CASSPILAASSSYEQYF
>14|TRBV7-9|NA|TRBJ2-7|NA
TGTGCCAGCAGCTTAGTGGCCAGGGAAGGCGAGCAGTACTTC
CASSLVAREGEQYF
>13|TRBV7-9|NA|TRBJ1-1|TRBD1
TGTGCCAGCAGCTTAGAACAGGGGACCACCGCTTTCTTT
CASSLEQGTTAFF
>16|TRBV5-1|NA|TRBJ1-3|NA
TGCGCCAGCAGCTTGGTCTACCAGGGCGGGAGAAACACCATATATTTT
CASSLVYQGGRNTIYF
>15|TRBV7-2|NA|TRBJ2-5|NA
TGTGCCAGCAGCCTCGGCCGGGGGGCCAGGGAGACCCAGTACTTC
CASSLGRGARETQYF
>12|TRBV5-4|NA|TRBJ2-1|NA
TGTGCCAGCAGCTCGGACTCGAATGAGCAGTTCTTC
CASSSDSNEQFF
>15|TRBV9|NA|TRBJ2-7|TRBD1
TGTGCCAGCAGCCCAGGGGACAGGGGGCCGTACGAGCAGTACTTC
CASSPGDRGPYEQYF
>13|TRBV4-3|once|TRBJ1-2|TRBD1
TGCGCCAGCAGCTACAGGACAGGGGAAGGCTACACCTTC
CASSYRTGEGYTF
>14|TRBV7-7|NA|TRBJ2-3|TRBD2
TGTGCCAGCAGCTTAGGGCTAGCGGGAGATACGCAGTATTTT
CASSLGLAGDTQYF
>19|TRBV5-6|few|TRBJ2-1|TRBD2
TGTGCCAGCAGCTCGACCGTGACTAGCGGAGGGGGGGGGTACAATGAGCAGTTCTTC
CASSSTVTSGGGGYNEQFF
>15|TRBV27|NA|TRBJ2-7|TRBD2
TGTGCCAGCAGTCTAACTAGCGGGGGGGCCTACGAGCAGTACTTC
CASSLTSGGAYEQYF
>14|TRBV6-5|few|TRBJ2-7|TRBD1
TGTGCCAGCAGCACAACAGGGGCGGCGAACGAGCAGTACTTC
CASSTTGAANEQYF
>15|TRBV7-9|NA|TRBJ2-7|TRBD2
TGTGCCAGCTCCAAAAGGGGACTAGCGGACTACGAGCAGTACTTC
CASSKRGLADYEQYF
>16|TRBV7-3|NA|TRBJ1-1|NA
TGTGCCAGCAGCTTAAGAGGCCCAGGGGCGGACACTGAAGCTTTCTTT
CASSLRGPGADTEAFF
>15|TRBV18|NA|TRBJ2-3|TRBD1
TGTGCCAGCTCCGGAGGACAGGGGTCAACAGATACGCAGTATTTT
CASSGGQGSTDTQYF
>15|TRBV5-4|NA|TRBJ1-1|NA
TGTGCCAGCAGCCCGGGTGAGGGCTGGGGCACTGAAGCTTTCTTT
CASSPGEGWGTEAFF
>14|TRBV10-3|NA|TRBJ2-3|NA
TGTGCCATCAGTGAAGGGGGGGGCACAGATACGCAGTATTTT
CAISEGGGTDTQYF
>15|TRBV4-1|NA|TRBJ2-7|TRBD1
TGCGCCAGCAGCCAAGCATCAGGGGGAACCTACGAGCAGTACTTC
CASSQASGGTYEQYF
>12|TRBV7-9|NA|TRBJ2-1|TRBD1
TGTGCCAGCGCCGGGACAGAAGATCGGCAGTTCTTC
CASAGTEDRQFF
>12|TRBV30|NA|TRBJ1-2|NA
TGTGCCTGGAGTCAGGGATACTATGGCTACACCTTC
CAWSQGYYGYTF
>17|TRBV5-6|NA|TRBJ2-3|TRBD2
TGTGCCAGCAGCTTGGCAGATCTAGCGGGGGGGATAGATACGCAGTATTTT
CASSLADLAGGIDTQYF
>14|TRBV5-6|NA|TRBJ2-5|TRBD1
TGTGCCAGCAGCTTGCAACAGGGGCAAGAGACCCAGTACTTC
CASSLQQGQETQYF
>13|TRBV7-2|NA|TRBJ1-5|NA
TGTGCCAGCAGCTTTAACTACCCTCAGCCCCAGCATTTT
CASSFNYPQPQHF
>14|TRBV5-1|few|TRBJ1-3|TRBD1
TGCGCCAGCAGCACAGGACAGGGACGAAACACCATATATTTT
CASSTGQGRNTIYF
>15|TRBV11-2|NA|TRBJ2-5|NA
TGTGCCAGCACCCAGTGGGGCAGTGACCAAGAGACCCAGTACTTC
CASTQWGSDQETQYF
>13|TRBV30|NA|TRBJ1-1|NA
TGTGCCTGGAGTGCGGAGAGGCACACTGAAGCTTTCTTT
CAWSAERHTEAFF
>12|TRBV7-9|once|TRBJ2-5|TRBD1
TGTGCCAGCAGCTGGGACAGGGGGCTCCAGTACTTC
CASSWDRGLQYF
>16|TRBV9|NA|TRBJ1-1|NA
TGTGCCAGCAGCGTAGACGCGCGGGGTGCGGGCACTGAAGCTTTCTTT
CASSVDARGAGTEAFF
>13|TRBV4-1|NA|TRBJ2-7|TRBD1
TGCGCCAGCAGCACCCCGGGACAGGCCGAGCAGTACTTC
CASSTPGQAEQYF
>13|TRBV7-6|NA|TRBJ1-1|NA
TGTGCCAGCAGCTCAAAGCCTGACACTGAAGCTTTCTTT
CASSSKPDTEAFF
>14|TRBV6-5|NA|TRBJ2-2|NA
TGTGCCAGCACCGCAAATGGGGCAACCGGGGAGCTGTTTTTT
CASTANGATGELFF
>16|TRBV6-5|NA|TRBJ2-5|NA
TGTGCCAGCAGTTACTCTTATACCCCGAAGCGAGAGACCCAGTACTTC
CASSYSYTPKRETQYF
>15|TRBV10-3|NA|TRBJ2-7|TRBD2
TGTGCCATCAGTGAGTTTAGCGGGAGTAGTCACGAGCAGTACTTC
CAISEFSGSSHEQYF